The present T cell receptor beta chain was sequenced within a study of PD-1 blockade in classical Hodgkin lymphoma. The V and J ends lost 1 base and 1 base, in that order; junction bases with no gene match: 6. In germline, CDR1 is SGHRS, CDR2 YFSETQ. The CDR3 length is 16 residues. Findings and caveats of the study: Complete responders possessed baseline diversity comparable to newly diagnosed patients. Patients with an early start, nivolumab under 1 year after ASCT, were excluded. Whatever underlies the repertoire differences (possibly disease activity or prior therapy) remains undefined.

Method: immunoSEQ multiplex PCR; TCRdb's copy keeps in-frame clones and lacks some. Of around 46,000 clones in the sample, roughly 80% were seen once. Every patient had relapsed following autologous stem cell transplantation, and cohorts differed in brentuximab vedotin exposure. Points on this clone: Its antigen remains unidentified.

The rearrangement links TRBV5-1 to TRBJ1-1; 8 bases fit TRBD1. The sequences come from peripheral blood mononuclear cells (PBMCs), collected before the second cycle of nivolumab. This receptor was obtained from a human donor with classical Hodgkin lymphoma. The CDR3 loop reads CASSLKTGGANTEAFF. In DNA, the CDR3 is TGCGCCAGCAGCTTGAAAACAGGGGGGGCGAACACTGAAGCTTTCTTT.